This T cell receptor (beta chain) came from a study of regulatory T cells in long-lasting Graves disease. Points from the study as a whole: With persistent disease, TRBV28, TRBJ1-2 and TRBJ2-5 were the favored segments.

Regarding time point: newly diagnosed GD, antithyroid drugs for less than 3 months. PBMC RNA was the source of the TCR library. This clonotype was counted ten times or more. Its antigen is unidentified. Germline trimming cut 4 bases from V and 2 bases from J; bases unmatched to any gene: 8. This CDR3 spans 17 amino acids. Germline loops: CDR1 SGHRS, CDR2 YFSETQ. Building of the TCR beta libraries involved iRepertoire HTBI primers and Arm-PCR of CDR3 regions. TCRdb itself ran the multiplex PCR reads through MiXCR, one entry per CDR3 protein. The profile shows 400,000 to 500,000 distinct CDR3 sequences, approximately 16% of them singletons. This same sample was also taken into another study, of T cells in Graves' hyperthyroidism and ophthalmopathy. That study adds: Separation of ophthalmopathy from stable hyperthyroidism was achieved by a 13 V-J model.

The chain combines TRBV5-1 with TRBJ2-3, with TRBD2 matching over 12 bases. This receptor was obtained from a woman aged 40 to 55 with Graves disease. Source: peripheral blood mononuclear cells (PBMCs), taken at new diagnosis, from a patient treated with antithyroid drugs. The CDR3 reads CASSPRLAGGTTDTQYF. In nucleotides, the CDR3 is TGCGCCAGCAGCCCAAGGCTAGCGGGAGGGACCACAGATACGCAGTATTTT.